This TCR beta chain was profiled in a study of blood T cell repertoires in COVID-19. Study-level information: Samples taken during acute and convalescent COVID-19 were collected in the United States, Italy and Spain. PBMCs, B-cell-depleted T cells, or T cells were the source of the cDNA or gDNA that made up the material.

Per the study methods: Amplification from reference gene primers served as the basis for estimated nucleated cell counts. Libraries were prepared by immunoSEQ multiplex PCR; TCRdb keeps only in-frame clonotypes and omits some of them. D and trimming come from the DNA, and the V and J calls and clone size come from that table. The sample has 110,000 or so clones; 70% to 90% are singletons. The V gene's germline CDR1 is SGHTA and CDR2 FQGNSA. This CDR3 has 18 amino acids. V trimming: 3 bases; J trimming: 5 bases; junction bases outside the gene matches: 14. The chain carries TRBV7-2 and TRBJ2-3, with TRBD1 identical over 10 bases. This TCR derives from a middle-aged man with acute or convalescent COVID-19. Sequencing was carried out using peripheral blood. CDR3 nucleotides: TGTGCCAGCAGCTTGTTGTTGGTCGGGACAGGGGTTAAAGATACGCAGTATTTT. Its translation: CASSLLLVGTGVKDTQYF.